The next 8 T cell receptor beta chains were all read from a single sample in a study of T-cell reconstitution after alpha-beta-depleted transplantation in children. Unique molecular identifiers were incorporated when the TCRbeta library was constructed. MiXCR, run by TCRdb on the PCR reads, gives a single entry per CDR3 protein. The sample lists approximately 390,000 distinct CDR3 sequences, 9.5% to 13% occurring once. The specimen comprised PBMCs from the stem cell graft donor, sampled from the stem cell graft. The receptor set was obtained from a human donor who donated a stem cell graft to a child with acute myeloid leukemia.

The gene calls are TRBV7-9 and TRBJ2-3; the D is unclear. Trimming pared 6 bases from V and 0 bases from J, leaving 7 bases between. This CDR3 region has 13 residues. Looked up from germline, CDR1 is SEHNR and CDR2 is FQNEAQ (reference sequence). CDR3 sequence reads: CASSQPSTDTQYF. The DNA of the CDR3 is TGTGCCAGCAGTCAACCTAGCACAGATACGCAGTATTTT.

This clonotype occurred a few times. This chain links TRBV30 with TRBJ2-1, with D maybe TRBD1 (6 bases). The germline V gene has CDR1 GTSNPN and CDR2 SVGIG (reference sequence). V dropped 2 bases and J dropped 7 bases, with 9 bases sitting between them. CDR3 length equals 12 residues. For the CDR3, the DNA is TGTGCCTGGAGTCCCCAGGGGAATGAGCAGTTCTTC. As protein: CAWSPQGNEQFF.

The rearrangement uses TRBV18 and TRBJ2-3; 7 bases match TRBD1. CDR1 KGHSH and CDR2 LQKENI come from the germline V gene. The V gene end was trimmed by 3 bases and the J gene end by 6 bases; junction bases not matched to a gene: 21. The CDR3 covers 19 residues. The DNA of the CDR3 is TGTGCCAGCTCACCGTTCCCCACAGGGGACGGTCCAGGGGCGGATACGCAGTATTTT. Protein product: CASSPFPTGDGPGADTQYF.

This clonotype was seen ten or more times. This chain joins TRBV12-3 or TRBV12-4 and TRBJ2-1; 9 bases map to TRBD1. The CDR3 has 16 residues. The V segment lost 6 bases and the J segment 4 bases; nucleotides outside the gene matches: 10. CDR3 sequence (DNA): TGTGCCAGCAGCCCAACCGGGGGACAGGGATACAATGAGCAGTTCTTC. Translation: CASSPTGGQGYNEQFF.

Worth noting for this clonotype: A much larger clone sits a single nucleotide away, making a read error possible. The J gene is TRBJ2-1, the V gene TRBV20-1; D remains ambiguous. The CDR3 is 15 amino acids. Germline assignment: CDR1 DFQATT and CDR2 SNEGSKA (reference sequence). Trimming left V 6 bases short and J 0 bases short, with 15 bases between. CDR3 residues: CSAPGGVSSYNEQFF. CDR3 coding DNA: TGCAGTGCCCCCGGTGGCGTGAGCTCCTACAATGAGCAGTTCTTC.

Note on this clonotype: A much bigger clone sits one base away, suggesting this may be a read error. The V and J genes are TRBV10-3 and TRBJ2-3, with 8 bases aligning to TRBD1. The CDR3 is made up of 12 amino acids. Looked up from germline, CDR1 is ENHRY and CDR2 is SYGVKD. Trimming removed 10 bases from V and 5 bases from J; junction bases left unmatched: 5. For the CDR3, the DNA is TGTGCCACCCTGGACAGGGAAGATACGCAGTATTTT. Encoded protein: CATLDREDTQYF.

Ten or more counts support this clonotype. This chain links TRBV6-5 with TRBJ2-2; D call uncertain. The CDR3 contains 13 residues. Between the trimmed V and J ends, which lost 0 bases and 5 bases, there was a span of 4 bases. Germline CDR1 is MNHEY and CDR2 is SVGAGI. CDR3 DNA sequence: TGTGCCAGCAGTTACTCGGGGACCGGGGAGCTGTTTTTT. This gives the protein CASSYSGTGELFF.

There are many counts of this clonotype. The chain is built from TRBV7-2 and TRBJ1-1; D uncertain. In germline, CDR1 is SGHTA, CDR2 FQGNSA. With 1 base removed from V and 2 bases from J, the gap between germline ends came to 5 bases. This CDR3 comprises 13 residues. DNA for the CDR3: TGTGCCAGCAGCTTAGTCACAAACACTGAAGCTTTCTTT. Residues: CASSLVTNTEAFF.